One and the same sample provided the 8 T cell receptor beta chains below, sequenced in a study of shared clonotypes between healthy human individuals. TCRdb's table, derived via immunoSEQ multiplex PCR, lists solely in-frame clones and lacks some. The sample gives some 490,000 clones, approximately 78% of which show up once; about 12% is in the top ten. Sequencing was carried out using PBMCs. Receptors were obtained from a middle-aged woman in good health. Some clones in this sample may be carry-over from other donors' samples.

The chain carries TRBV18 and TRBJ2-7, with TRBD2 identical over 9 bases. The V and J ends lost 3 bases and 4 bases, in that order; junction bases with no gene match: 4. The germline CDR1 and CDR2 sequences are KGHSH and LQKENI. This CDR3 spans 14 amino acids. CDR3 sequence (DNA): TGTGCCAGCTCACCCAGCGGGAGGTTGTACGAGCAGTACTTC. Its protein product is CASSPSGRLYEQYF.

The chain uses TRBV7-2 and TRBJ2-7; D is undetermined. Germline V gene sequence: CDR1 SGHTA, CDR2 FQGNSA. Between the trimmed V and J ends, which lost 3 bases and 3 bases, there was a span of 9 bases. CDR3 length: 13 amino acids. Here the CDR3 reads CASSFGQHYEQYF. CDR3 in DNA: TGTGCCAGCAGCTTTGGCCAGCACTACGAGCAGTACTTC. Complete variable domain (other parts from reference TRBV7-2 and TRBJ2-7): GAGVSQSPSNKVTEKGKDVELRCDPISGHTALYWYRQSLGQGLEFLIYFQGNSAPDKSGLPSDRFSAERTGGSVSTLTIQRTQQEDSAVYLCASSFGQHYEQYFGPGTRLTVT.

The chain is built from TRBV7-7 and TRBJ2-1, with 9 positions matching TRBD2. Germline assignment: CDR1 SSHAT and CDR2 FNYEAQ (reference sequence). The junction had 0 bases not matched to a gene; V was cut back by 4 bases and J by 5 bases. The CDR3 is 13 amino acids. CDR3 protein: CASSWTSDNEQFF. In nucleotides, the CDR3 is TGTGCCAGCAGCTGGACTAGCGACAATGAGCAGTTCTTC.

The chain employs TRBV2 and TRBJ1-1; tentatively, D is TRBD1 (6 bases). The V end lost 6 bases, the J end lost 5 bases, and 19 bases lay between the germline ends. The germline V gene encodes CDR1 SNHLY and CDR2 FYNNEI. The CDR3 is 15 residues long. The CDR3 nucleotides are TGTGCCAGCAGGGCCGGGACATATCTTCGGACTGAAGCTTTCTTT. As protein: CASRAGTYLRTEAFF.

There are a few counts of this clone. J is TRBJ1-1 and V is TRBV11-3; TRBD1 matches at 8 bases. The V gene's germline CDR1 is SGHNT and CDR2 YENEEA. CDR3 length equals 17 residues. Trimming cost V 5 bases and J 0 bases; bases outside gene matches: 11. The CDR3: CASSRGTGGPMNTEAFF. CDR3 in DNA: TGTGCCAGCAGCCGCGGGACAGGTGGGCCCATGAACACTGAAGCTTTCTTT.

The V call is TRBV2, the J call TRBJ1-2; TRBD1 matches at 7 bases. After removal of 3 bases from V and 4 bases from J, the junction contained 5 bases not matched to a gene. The CDR3 contains 14 residues. CDR1 is SNHLY and CDR2 is FYNNEI in the germline V gene. The CDR3 loop is CASSDRRDSYGYTF. CDR3 sequence (DNA): TGTGCCAGCAGTGATAGAAGGGACAGCTATGGCTACACCTTC.

The chain uses TRBV5-6 and TRBJ2-3; D gene ambiguous. The CDR3 totals 13 residues. Germline values: CDR1 SGHDT, CDR2 YYEEEE. The V end was cut by 6 bases, the J end by 5 bases, with 13 bases between. The CDR3 is CASNRAPRDTQYF. The CDR3 DNA reads TGTGCCAGCAACCGGGCACCTAGAGATACGCAGTATTTT. The full variable domain, completed using reference TRBV5-6 and TRBJ2-3, is DAGVTQSPTHLIKTRGQQVTLRCSPKSGHDTVSWYQQALGQGPQFIFQYYEEEERQRGNFPDRFSGHQFPNYSSELNVNALLLGDSALYLCASNRAPRDTQYFGPGTRLTVL.

This clone was counted between two and nine times. The chain uses TRBV29-1 and TRBJ2-3; TRBD2 matches 15 bases. Trimming removed 7 bases from V and 3 bases from J; junction bases left unmatched: 8. The CDR3 runs 16 residues. The germline CDR1 and CDR2 sequences are SQVTM and ANQGSEA. CDR3 bases: TGCAGCGGCGGACTAGCGGGAGGGCCGATGACAGATACGCAGTATTTT. Residues: CSGGLAGGPMTDTQYF.